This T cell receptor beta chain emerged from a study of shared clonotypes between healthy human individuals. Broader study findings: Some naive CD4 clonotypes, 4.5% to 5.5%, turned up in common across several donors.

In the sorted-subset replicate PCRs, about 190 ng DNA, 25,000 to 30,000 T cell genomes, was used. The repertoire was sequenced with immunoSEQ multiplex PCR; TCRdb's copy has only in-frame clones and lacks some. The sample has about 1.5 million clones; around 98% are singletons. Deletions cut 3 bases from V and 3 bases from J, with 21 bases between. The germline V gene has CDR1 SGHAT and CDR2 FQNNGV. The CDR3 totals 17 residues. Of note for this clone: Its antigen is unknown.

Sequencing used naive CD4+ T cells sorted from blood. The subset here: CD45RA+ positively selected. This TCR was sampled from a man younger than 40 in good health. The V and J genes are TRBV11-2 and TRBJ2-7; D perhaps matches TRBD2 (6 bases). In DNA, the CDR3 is TGTGCCAGCAGCTTTGGCTCACGCCTGGGAGGCCACTACGAGCAGTACTTC. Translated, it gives CASSFGSRLGGHYEQYF.